The present entry profiles one TCR beta chain with its context. This CDR3 spans 16 amino acids. From germline, CDR1 is SQVTM and CDR2 ANQGSEA. Between the trimmed V and J ends, which lost 3 bases and 1 base, there was a span of 16 bases. Sequenced by immunoSEQ multiplex PCR; TCRdb stores in-frame clones only, minus some. Of some 150,000 clones listed, roughly nine tenths are singletons. This sample is drawn from a study of control samples from healthy donors and cancer patients. The receptor was derived from a man aged 25 to 40 in good health. Sequencing was done on a sample of blood. The genes are TRBV29-1 and TRBJ2-1, with a tentative D call TRBD2 (6 bases). The CDR3 coding sequence is TGCAGCGTTGATCAATCTAGCGCCCAATCCTACAATGAGCAGTTCTTC. Translation: CSVDQSSAQSYNEQFF.